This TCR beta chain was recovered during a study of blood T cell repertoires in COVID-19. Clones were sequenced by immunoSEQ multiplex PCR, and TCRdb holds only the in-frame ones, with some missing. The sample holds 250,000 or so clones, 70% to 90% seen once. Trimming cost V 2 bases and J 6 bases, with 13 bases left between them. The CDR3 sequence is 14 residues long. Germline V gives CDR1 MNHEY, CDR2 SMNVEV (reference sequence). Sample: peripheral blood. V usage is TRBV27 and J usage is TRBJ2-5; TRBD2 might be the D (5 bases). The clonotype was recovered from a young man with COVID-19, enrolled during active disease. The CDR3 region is CASSLGQAGKTQYF. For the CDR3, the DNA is TGTGCCAGCAGTTTAGGGCAGGCCGGGAAGACCCAGTACTTC.